Here is one T cell receptor (beta chain) with its context. Antigen: not known. Trimming shortened V by 3 bases and J by 4 bases, and 14 bases separated the two germline ends. CDR1 and CDR2 (germline): LNHDA, SQIVND (reference sequence). This CDR3 region has 15 residues. The authors split each subset's genomic DNA evenly across several immunoSEQ plates. Sequencing was performed with immunoSEQ multiplex PCR; in TCRdb, only in-frame clones are kept and a portion is missing. Found here are around 1,000,000 clones, 70% to 85% of them singletons; the top ten hold 0.89%. The data originate from a study of shared clonotypes between healthy human individuals. Broader study findings: It was observed that approximately 5% of naive CD4 clonotypes were shared across a few donors.

Specimen: memory CD4+ T cells from PBMCs. The subset denotes: CD45RA-negative fraction. The V and J genes are TRBV19 and TRBJ2-3, with a tentative D call TRBD1 (6 bases). This clonotype was obtained from a young man in good health. Some clones in this sample may be carry-over from other donors' samples. Here the CDR3 reads CASSMRGQLADTQYF. CDR3 in DNA: TGTGCCAGTAGTATGAGGGGACAACTAGCAGATACGCAGTATTTT.